This T cell receptor (beta chain) was retrieved from a study of cytomegalovirus exposure and HLA in healthy donors. Points from the study as a whole: Across donors, most TCRs were seen rarely, yet some public ones were widespread. As a later analysis showed, a missense DCLRE1C variant was linked to trimming of TCR beta V- and J-genes.

The V end lost 3 bases, the J end lost 3 bases, and 14 bases lay between the germline ends. The CDR3 length is 15 residues. In germline, CDR1 is MGHRA, CDR2 YSYEKL. Concerning this clone: The antigen remains undetermined.

It was with 60 Vbeta and 13 Jbeta primers that the PCR ran. TCRdb keeps only in-frame clones here, not all; method: immunoSEQ multiplex PCR. The sample shows fewer than 130,000 clones, more than 65% of them seen only once. This chain connects TRBV4-1 to TRBJ1-1; possibly TRBD1 for D (5 bases). This receptor was obtained from a man younger than 45 in good health and CMV-seropositive. The specimen was PBMCs. The CDR3 coding sequence is TGCGCCAGCAGCCAGCAGCAGGGTTTGGACACTGAAGCTTTCTTT. It translates to CASSQQQGLDTEAFF.